This T cell receptor beta chain originates from a study of blood T cells in healthy people across ages (dated by TCRdb to the mid-2010s). Regarding the research as a whole: Template switching captured roughly one uniquely barcoded TCR beta cDNA molecule per two T cells in model experiments. The study measured age-related changes in TCR beta repertoire diversity using deep sequencing normalized with unique cDNA molecular identifiers. Donors were grouped into four age groups: young (average about 15 years), middle-aged (over 35), aged (over 55) and long-lived (approximately 78). To avoid experimental bias, donors of different ages were spread randomly across the sequencing lanes. The study analyzed two additional independent replicas of 1 million unique cDNA reads from the same blood draw for two donors, one aged 18 to 30 and one aged 80 or older.

As to this clonotype: Its antigen is still unknown. No base quality information exists; no much larger clone differs at one position.

V loses 7 bases, J loses 6 bases, and the germline ends lie 19 bases apart. From its cysteine to its phenylalanine, the CDR3 spans 14 amino acids. Of all the DNA, just the CDR3 is kept, 42 bases in frame from base 1. Looking up the germline V gene yields CDR1 SGHRS and CDR2 YFSETQ. The 39 donors, aged about 6 to 95 years, were systemically healthy Caucasian individuals from Russia. Each donor gave about 9.7 milliliters of peripheral blood, drawn into EDTA-treated Vacutainer tubes. Ficoll-Paque density-gradient centrifugation was used to isolate PBMCs, with at least 6 million per sample. Total RNA, at least 6 micrograms per sample, was extracted from PBMCs with Trizol reagent. Naive CD45RAhigh/CD27high T cell percentages were measured by flow cytometry on a PBMC aliquot from every donor. Library preparation employed 5' RACE. The instrument was an Illumina HiSeq 2500. A second 7 to 11 cycle PCR used a sample-barcoded 5' primer and a J-beta primer mix. A unique molecular identifier was introduced onto each TCR beta cDNA molecule by a template-switch 5' adaptor carrying 12 random nucleotides. At least 2.5 million CDR3-containing paired-end reads were obtained from each sample. First-strand cDNA was synthesized from all RNA with the Mint cDNA synthesis kit, primed by a TRBC-specific oligonucleotide. All cDNA was treated with uracil-DNA glycosylase and then went through a first 18-cycle PCR with the universal primers M1SS and BC2_uni_R. Concerning the study's data processing: For normalization, 1 million high-quality reads, each with a distinct molecular identifier, were randomly selected from each sample. Instead of being binned into consensus sequences, reads that shared molecular identifiers were thrown out. MiTCR, with a Q25 quality threshold and the strictest error-elimination algorithm, was used for CDR3 identification, clonotype clustering and error correction. Lower-bound total TCR beta diversity was estimated with a nonparametric unseen species model using Euler transformation. The public reads were quality trimmed at Q25 with fastp and then assembled into clones with MiXCR by TCRdb, keeping productive beta chains. When rows share a CDR3 protein, they turn into one entry using the most common DNA and genes. TCRdb assigned the V and J calls; the authors' analysis was not used. The sample table shows 2 million or so distinct CDR3 sequences, and around half are seen once. Together, the top ten hold 2.1% of the sample.

The paper's findings and limits, for the study overall: Since profiling was done on bulk unsorted PBMCs, naive and antigen-experienced compartments could not be conclusively compared. Observed TCR beta diversity per million T cells fell roughly linearly with age, and a significant reduction was already apparent by age around 40. A strong correlation was found between observed TCR beta diversity and the percentage of naive T cells measured by flow cytometry. Donor CMV infection status was unknown, potentially confounding age-related changes in expanded clonotypes. Compared with the aged group, the long-lived group had more naive CD4+ T cells, fewer expanded clones and increased TCR diversity, a pattern suggesting age selection. Total diversity estimates from one million sequenced T cells were considered lower bounds and underestimates.

The clonotype comes from a woman in her 40s in good health. Sequenced material: blood. The chain couples TRBV5-1 to TRBJ1-2, with no reliable assignment of the D segment. The DNA sequence is given as TGCGCCAGCGGCTGGAACTTCGGCGAGGATGGCTACACCTTC. Its coded protein is CASGWNFGEDGYTF.